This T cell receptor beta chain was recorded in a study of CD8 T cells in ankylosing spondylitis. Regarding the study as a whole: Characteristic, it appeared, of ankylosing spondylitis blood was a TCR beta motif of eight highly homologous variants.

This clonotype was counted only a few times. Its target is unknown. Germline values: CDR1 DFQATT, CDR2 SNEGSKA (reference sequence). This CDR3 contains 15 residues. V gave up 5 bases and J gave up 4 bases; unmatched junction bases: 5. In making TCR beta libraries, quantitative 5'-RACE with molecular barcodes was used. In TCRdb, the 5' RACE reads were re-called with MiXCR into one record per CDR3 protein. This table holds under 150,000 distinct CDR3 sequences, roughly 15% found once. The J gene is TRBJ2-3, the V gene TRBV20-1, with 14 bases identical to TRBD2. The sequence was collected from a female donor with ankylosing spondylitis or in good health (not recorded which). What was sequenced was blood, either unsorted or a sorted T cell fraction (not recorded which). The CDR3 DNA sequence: TGCAGTGCTTCGACTAGCGGGGGGGCATCAGATACGCAGTATTTT. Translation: CSASTSGGASDTQYF.